This T cell receptor (beta chain) stems from a study of cytomegalovirus exposure and HLA in healthy donors. Study at large: Both the 120 validation repertoires and the 666 first-cohort repertoires used the same platform, as reported by a later analysis. Study-wide results and caveats: According to reports, the classifier identified cytomegalovirus status with high specificity and sensitivity. The study flagged about 160 TCR beta chains as cytomegalovirus-associated.

Profiled with immunoSEQ multiplex PCR; TCRdb holds only in-frame clones, not every one. Altogether around 130,000 clones are present, roughly 90% being singletons, with the ten largest covering 1.4%. The sample holds a few counts of this clone. What it recognizes is unknown. The CDR3 totals 15 residues. J gave up 1 base and V 0 bases, and 3 bases lay outside the gene matches. Looked up from germline, CDR1 is SNHLY and CDR2 is FYNNEI. The sample taken for sequencing was PBMCs. This TCR derives from a man younger than 45 in good health and CMV-seronegative. The V call is TRBV2, the J call TRBJ2-7, with 7 bases lining up with TRBD2. CDR3: CASSEAAGVSYEQYF. CDR3 nucleotides: TGTGCCAGCAGTGAAGCGGCGGGAGTGTCCTACGAGCAGTACTTC.